One sample yielded the 6 T cell receptor beta chains listed below, sequenced in a study of T cells in Graves' hyperthyroidism and ophthalmopathy (dated 2019 in TCRdb). Library construction relied on multiplex PCR. Sequencing relied on an Illumina HiSeq 2000. The TCR beta CDR3 regions were amplified from the RNA transcripts. For the first round of RT-PCR on the TCR CDR3, the HTBI primer set was used together with the Qiagen OneStep RT-PCR kit. TCRdb reran the public reads through fastp at Q25 and MiXCR, keeping productive beta chains. All rows with the same CDR3 protein become a single entry with the most common DNA and genes. This sample has approximately 520,000 distinct CDR3 sequences in its table, and approximately 25% of those were observed once. The leading ten clones occupy about 10% of the sample. What was sequenced was blood. These receptors were obtained from a woman under 40 with Graves' ophthalmopathy.

The table lists this clonotype with many counts. The chain links TRBV20-1 to TRBJ1-5; D unclear. Germline V gene data show CDR1 as DFQATT and CDR2 as SNEGSKA (reference sequence). The CDR3 is 10 amino acids. V was trimmed by 3 bases and J by 6 bases, leaving 3 bases between them. The DNA for the CDR3 is TGCAGTGCTAGGGGTCAGCCCCAGCATTTT. This gives the protein CSARGQPQHF.

This clonotype has ten or more counts. This chain links TRBV20-1 with TRBJ1-5; no clear D. Germline V gene data show CDR1 as DFQATT and CDR2 as SNEGSKA (reference sequence). This CDR3 region has 14 residues. With 0 bases removed from V and 1 base from J, the gap between germline ends came to 7 bases. The CDR3: CSARDSHSNQPQHF. CDR3 bases: TGCAGTGCTAGAGATAGTCACAGCAATCAGCCCCAGCATTTT.

The V call is TRBV13, the J call TRBJ1-6; D not resolved. CDR3 length equals 15 residues. CDR1 PRHDT and CDR2 FYEKMQ come from the germline V gene (reference sequence). Trimming shortened V by 5 bases and J by 7 bases, and 15 bases separated the two germline ends. This CDR3 is CASSPREGTNSPLHF. In DNA form, the CDR3 reads TGTGCCAGCAGCCCCCGGGAGGGTACGAATTCACCCCTCCACTTT.

In this sample, this clonotype turned up many times. V and J are TRBV12-3 or TRBV12-4 and TRBJ2-5; 10 bases fit TRBD2. V lost 5 bases to trimming and J lost 6 bases; unmatched junction nucleotides: 12. The CDR3 has 16 residues. The CDR3 sequence is CASSPHGKRGGKTQYF. The CDR3 DNA sequence: TGTGCCAGCAGTCCTCATGGGAAGCGGGGGGGTAAGACCCAGTACTTC.

This clonotype was counted between two and nine times. Written as DNA, the CDR3 is TGCAGCGTTGAACGGCACCTTTATGGCTACACCTTC. It translates to CSVERHLYGYTF. The J gene is TRBJ1-2, the V gene TRBV29-1; D is uncertain. Trimming shortened V by 2 bases and J by 5 bases, and 9 bases separated the two germline ends. Germline V CDR1 and CDR2: SQVTM, ANQGSEA. This CDR3 has 12 amino acids.

At least ten counts were recorded for this clonotype. V and J are TRBV7-8 and TRBJ1-5, with a tentative D call TRBD1 (6 bases). This CDR3 has 15 residues. Trimming stripped 5 bases from V and 6 bases from J, with 17 bases between. Germline CDR1 is SGHVS and CDR2 is FQNEAQ. CDR3 bases: TGTGCCAGCAGCGGGCTGGTGGGGGGCGGTCAGCCCCAGCATTTT. It translates to CASSGLVGGGQPQHF.